This T cell receptor beta chain appears in the sequencing data of a study of blood T cell repertoires in COVID-19. Looking at the study overall: Researchers got acute and convalescent COVID-19 samples from the United States, Italy and Spain. PBMCs, B-cell-depleted T cells, or T cells were the source of the cDNA or gDNA that made up the material.

The cohort comprised adults aged about 18 to 90 years residing in about 25 US areas. Per the original methods: Nucleated cell number was recorded as an estimate derived from reference gene primer amplification. Assay used: immunoSEQ multiplex PCR; TCRdb lists only in-frame clones, some missing. V, J and clone size were drawn from that table, and D and trimming were deduced from the DNA. There are a few hundred thousand clones in the sample; 75% to 90% occur only once, and 5% to 6% lies in the top ten. The CDR3 is made up of 15 amino acids. J was trimmed by 10 bases and V by 1 base; bases with no gene match: 10. Germline assignment: CDR1 SEHNR and CDR2 FQNEAQ (reference sequence).

The receptor comes from a woman in her forties or fifties who had recovered from COVID-19. Sequenced sample: PBMCs or T cells enriched from blood (not recorded which). The rearrangement links TRBV7-9 to TRBJ2-1, with 7 bases fitting TRBD1. Written as DNA, the CDR3 is TGTGCCAGCAGCTTAGGGGACAGTTTTGCAGACGAGCAGTTCTTC. Its translation: CASSLGDSFADEQFF.